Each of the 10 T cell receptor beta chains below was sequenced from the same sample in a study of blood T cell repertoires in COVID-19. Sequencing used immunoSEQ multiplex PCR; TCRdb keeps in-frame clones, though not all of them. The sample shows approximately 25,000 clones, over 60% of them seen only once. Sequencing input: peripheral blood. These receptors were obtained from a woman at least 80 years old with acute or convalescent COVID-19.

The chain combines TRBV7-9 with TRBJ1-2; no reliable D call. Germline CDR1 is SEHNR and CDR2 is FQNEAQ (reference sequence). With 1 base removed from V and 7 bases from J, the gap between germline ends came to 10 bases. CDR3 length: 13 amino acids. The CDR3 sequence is CASSLEARAGYTF. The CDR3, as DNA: TGTGCCAGCAGCTTAGAGGCGCGGGCTGGCTACACCTTC. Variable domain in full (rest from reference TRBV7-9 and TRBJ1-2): DTGVSQNPRHKITKRGQNVTFRCDPISEHNRLYWYRQTLGQGPEFLTYFQNEAQLEKSRLLSDRFSAERPKGSFSTLEIQRTEQGDSAMYLCASSLEARAGYTFGSGTRLTVV.

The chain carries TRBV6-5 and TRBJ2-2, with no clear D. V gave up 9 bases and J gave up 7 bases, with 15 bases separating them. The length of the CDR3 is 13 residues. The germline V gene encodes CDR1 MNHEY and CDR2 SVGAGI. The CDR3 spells CASYRRSLGELFF. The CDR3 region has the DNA TGTGCCAGTTACAGACGGTCCCTCGGGGAGCTGTTTTTT.

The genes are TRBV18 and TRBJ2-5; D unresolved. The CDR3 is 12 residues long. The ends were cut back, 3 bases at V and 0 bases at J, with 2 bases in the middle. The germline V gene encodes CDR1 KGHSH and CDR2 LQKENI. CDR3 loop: CASSPNQETQYF. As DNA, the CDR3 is TGTGCCAGCTCACCCAACCAAGAGACCCAGTACTTC. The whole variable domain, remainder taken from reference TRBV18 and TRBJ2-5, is NAGVMQNPRHLVRRRGQEARLRCSPMKGHSHVYWYRQLPEEGLKFMVYLQKENIIDESGMPKERFSAEFPKEGPSILRIQQVVRGDSAAYFCASSPNQETQYFGPGTRLLVL.

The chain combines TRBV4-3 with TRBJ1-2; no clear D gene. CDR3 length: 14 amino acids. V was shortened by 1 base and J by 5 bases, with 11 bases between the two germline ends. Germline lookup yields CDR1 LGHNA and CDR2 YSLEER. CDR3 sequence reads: CASSQGTGGYGYTF. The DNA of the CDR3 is TGCGCCAGCAGCCAAGGGACCGGCGGGTATGGCTACACCTTC.

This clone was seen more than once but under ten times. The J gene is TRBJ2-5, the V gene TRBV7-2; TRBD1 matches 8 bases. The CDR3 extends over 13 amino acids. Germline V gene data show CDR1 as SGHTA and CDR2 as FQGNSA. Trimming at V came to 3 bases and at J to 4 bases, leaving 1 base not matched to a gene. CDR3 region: CASSFTGGETQYF. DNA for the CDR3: TGTGCCAGCAGCTTTACAGGGGGAGAGACCCAGTACTTC.

CDR3 region: CAWSVQEDSPLHF. CDR3 in DNA: TGTGCCTGGAGTGTCCAGGAGGATTCACCCCTCCACTTT. The V and J genes are TRBV30 and TRBJ1-6; no definite D call. CDR1 is GTSNPN, CDR2 SVGIG, per germline (reference sequence). Trimming left V 0 bases short and J 8 bases short, with 8 bases between. The CDR3 runs to 13 residues.

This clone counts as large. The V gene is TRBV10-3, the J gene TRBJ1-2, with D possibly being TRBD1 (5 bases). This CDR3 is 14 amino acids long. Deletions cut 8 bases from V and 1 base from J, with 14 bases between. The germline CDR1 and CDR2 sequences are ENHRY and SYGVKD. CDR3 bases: TGTGCCATCTCAACAGGCGACATTAACTATGGCTACACCTTC. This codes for CAISTGDINYGYTF.

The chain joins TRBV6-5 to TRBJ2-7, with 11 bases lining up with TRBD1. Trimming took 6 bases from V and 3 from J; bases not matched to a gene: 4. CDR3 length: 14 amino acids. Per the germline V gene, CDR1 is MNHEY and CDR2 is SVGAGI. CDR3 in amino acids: CASRPGTGGYEQYF. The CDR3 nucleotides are TGTGCCAGCAGGCCCGGGACAGGGGGCTACGAGCAGTACTTC.

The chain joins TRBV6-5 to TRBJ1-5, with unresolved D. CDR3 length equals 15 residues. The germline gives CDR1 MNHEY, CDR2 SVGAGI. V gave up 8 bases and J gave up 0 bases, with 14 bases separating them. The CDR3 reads CASASGWDSNQPQHF. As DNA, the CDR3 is TGTGCCAGCGCGTCGGGATGGGATAGCAATCAGCCCCAGCATTTT.

CDR3 sequence (DNA): TGTGCCAGCAGCCCTCGGACAGAAACAGACTACACTGAAGCTTTCTTT. Encoded protein: CASSPRTETDYTEAFF. The chain links TRBV7-8 to TRBJ1-1, with a weak D call TRBD1 (6 bases). There are 16 residues in the CDR3. Germline lookup yields CDR1 SGHVS and CDR2 FQNEAQ. Trimming cost V 5 bases and J 3 bases, with 19 bases left between them.